Sequencing of this T cell receptor beta chain was carried out in a study of blood T cell repertoires in COVID-19. Study-wide background: Samples taken during acute and convalescent COVID-19 were collected in the United States, Italy and Spain. PBMCs, B-cell-depleted T cells, or T cells provided the cDNA or gDNA that made up the material.

The CDR3 loop spans 16 amino acids. The ends lost 0 bases at V and 3 bases at J; junction bases unmatched: 8. CDR1 is MNHNY, CDR2 SVGAGI, per germline (reference sequence). Original processing methods: Amplifying reference gene primers gave estimates of nucleated cell counts. Profiling relied on immunoSEQ multiplex PCR, and the TCRdb table lists in-frame clones only, not all of them. V and J calls and clone size are copied from that table; D and trimming were computed from the DNA. The data contain some 90,000 clones, about nine tenths of them singletons. The receptor's source is a woman between 50 and 59 years old in a cohort sampled during active COVID-19. Sequenced: peripheral blood. The gene calls are TRBV6-6 and TRBJ2-7; TRBD1 matches 7 bases. As DNA, the CDR3 is TGTGCCAGCAGTTACTCGAGTTTTGGGACAGACTACGAGCAGTACTTC. This codes for CASSYSSFGTDYEQYF.